These 10 T cell receptor beta chains came from one sample sequenced in a study of cytomegalovirus exposure and HLA in healthy donors. Use of 60 Vbeta and 13 Jbeta primers characterized the PCR. The protocol was immunoSEQ multiplex PCR, while the TCRdb copy is restricted to in-frame clones and leaves out a portion. The table shows some 150,000 clones, with approximately 84% occurring only once. Sequenced input: PBMCs. The receptors were gathered from a woman in her forties in good health and CMV-seronegative.

The chain has TRBV29-1 and TRBJ1-3; D is possibly TRBD1 (6 bases). The germline V gene encodes CDR1 SQVTM and CDR2 ANQGSEA. With 0 bases removed from V and 0 bases from J, the gap between germline ends came to 12 bases. This CDR3 has 16 residues. CDR3 amino acids: CSVEDRDKGSGNTIYF. The CDR3 DNA reads TGCAGCGTTGAAGATCGGGACAAGGGCTCTGGAAACACCATATATTTT.

The chain links TRBV28 to TRBJ2-2, with D possibly being TRBD2 (5 bases). V was trimmed by 6 bases and J by 0 bases, leaving 14 bases between them. Germline CDR1 MDHEN, CDR2 SYDVKM. The CDR3 extends over 16 amino acids. CDR3 nucleotide sequence: TGTGCCAGCAGCCCCCCGGGGATGGCGAACACCGGGGAGCTGTTTTTT. The encoded protein is CASSPPGMANTGELFF.

This rearrangement joins TRBV7-8 to TRBJ2-5; 7 bases line up with TRBD1. Germline loops: CDR1 SGHVS, CDR2 FQNEAQ. The CDR3 is 14 residues long. The trim removed 5 bases at V and 1 base at J, leaving 4 bases unmatched. Here the CDR3 reads CASSRGTVQETQYF. The CDR3 region has the DNA TGTGCCAGCAGCCGTGGGACAGTCCAAGAGACCCAGTACTTC.

The rearrangement uses TRBV5-1 and TRBJ2-1, with D unclear. V was cut by 0 bases and J by 6 bases, with 13 bases left in between. The CDR3 length is 15 residues. Looked up from germline, CDR1 is SGHRS and CDR2 is YFSETQ. This CDR3 reads CASSLATEFLNEQFF. CDR3 DNA: TGCGCCAGCAGCTTGGCCACAGAATTCCTCAATGAGCAGTTCTTC.

V gene TRBV5-1 combines with J gene TRBJ2-5, with 7 nucleotides matching TRBD2. The CDR3 extends over 15 amino acids. CDR1 SGHRS and CDR2 YFSETQ come from the germline V gene. Trimming took 3 bases from V and 2 from J; bases not matched to a gene: 7. The CDR3 DNA sequence: TGCGCCAGCAGCTCGCTAACTAGCGCTCAAGAGACCCAGTACTTC. Translating it yields CASSSLTSAQETQYF.

The chain is built from TRBV28 and TRBJ1-3; TRBD1 agrees at 12 bases. Germline V gene data show CDR1 as MDHEN and CDR2 as SYDVKM. CDR3 size: 16 residues. V gave up 6 bases and J gave up 2 bases; unmatched junction bases: 5. The CDR3: CASSPGTGGAGNTIYF. CDR3 DNA sequence: TGTGCCAGCAGCCCCGGGACAGGGGGCGCTGGAAACACCATATATTTT.

The V gene is TRBV28, the J gene TRBJ1-4; tentatively, D is TRBD1 (6 bases). The germline V gene encodes CDR1 MDHEN and CDR2 SYDVKM. The V end was cut by 5 bases, the J end by 2 bases, with 12 bases between. The CDR3 consists of 15 residues. CDR3 protein: CASSAYRATNEKLFF. CDR3 DNA: TGTGCCAGCAGTGCGTACAGGGCCACTAATGAAAAACTGTTTTTT.

The gene calls are TRBV4-3 and TRBJ2-2, with TRBD2 matching over 8 bases. V lost 4 bases, J lost 5 bases, and 0 bases stayed unmatched. The V gene's germline CDR1 is LGHNA and CDR2 YSLEER. This CDR3 contains 13 residues. The CDR3 reads CASSLAGTGELFF. The CDR3 DNA is TGCGCCAGCAGCCTAGCGGGAACCGGGGAGCTGTTTTTT.

V and J are TRBV28 and TRBJ2-7; 8 bases are shared with TRBD1. Trimming cost V 7 bases and J 4 bases; bases outside gene matches: 12. Germline V CDR1 and CDR2: MDHEN, SYDVKM. CDR3 length: 15 amino acids. In DNA form, the CDR3 reads TGTGCCAGCAATGAGGGGACAGGCAATCTTTACGAGCAGTACTTC. Translated, it gives CASNEGTGNLYEQYF.

The V gene is TRBV7-9, the J gene TRBJ2-5; D is perhaps TRBD2 (6 bases). Germline CDR1 SEHNR, CDR2 FQNEAQ (reference sequence). This CDR3 comprises 16 residues. The V gene lost 5 bases and the J gene lost 2 bases, with 18 bases spanning the gap. CDR3 residues: CASSEPGLFLQETQYF. CDR3 bases: TGTGCCAGCAGCGAACCGGGACTCTTCCTTCAAGAGACCCAGTACTTC.